Following are 25 T cell receptor beta chains from one sample sequenced in a study of shared clonotypes between healthy human individuals. Data came from immunoSEQ multiplex PCR; TCRdb stores just in-frame clones and leaves some out. The sample records about 1 million clones, approximately 76% being singletons. Sequencing used memory CD4+ T cells sorted from blood. The subset: CD45RA-negative fraction. These receptor sequences come from a man aged 18 to 30 in good health.

This chain links TRBV5-1 with TRBJ1-5; perhaps TRBD1 as D (5 bases). The CDR3 sequence is 15 residues long. Trimming stripped 6 bases from V and 2 bases from J, with 15 bases between. Germline lookup yields CDR1 SGHRS and CDR2 YFSETQ. The CDR3: CASKEGQGGNQPQHF. CDR3 DNA: TGCGCCAGCAAAGAGGGGCAGGGAGGCAATCAGCCCCAGCATTTT. Based on the CDR3 plus reference TRBV5-1 and TRBJ1-5, the full variable domain is KAGVTQTPRYLIKTRGQQVTLSCSPISGHRSVSWYQQTPGQGLQFLFEYFSETQRNKGNFPGRFSGRQFSNSRSEMNVSTLELGDSALYLCASKEGQGGNQPQHFGDGTRLSIL.

This clone has more than one count but fewer than ten. V gene TRBV7-8 combines with J gene TRBJ2-5, with 8 bases identical to TRBD2. V shed 0 bases, J shed 7 bases, and the junction held 4 bases outside the gene matches. The V gene's germline CDR1 is SGHVS and CDR2 FQNEAQ. The CDR3 length is 14 residues. CDR3 DNA sequence: TGTGCCAGCAGCTTAGCTGCGGGGGGCAGGACCCAGTACTTC. It encodes CASSLAAGGRTQYF.

As to this clone: The same CDR3 is also encoded by other DNA sequences in this sample. The chain joins TRBV11-2 to TRBJ2-7; the D is unclear. Germline values: CDR1 SGHAT, CDR2 FQNNGV. This CDR3 is 14 amino acids long. The V end lost 1 base, the J end lost 4 bases, and 11 bases lay between the germline ends. The CDR3 loop reads CASSLGTGGYEQYF. For the CDR3, the DNA is TGTGCCAGCAGCTTAGGTACGGGTGGATACGAGCAGTACTTC.

The chain uses TRBV6-1 and TRBJ1-1; 7 bases agree with TRBD1. CDR3 length equals 14 residues. Trimming took 6 bases from V and 3 from J; bases not matched to a gene: 7. Germline V lookup: CDR1 MNHNS, CDR2 SASEGT. This CDR3 is CASRPGQKYTEAFF. In nucleotides, the CDR3 is TGTGCCAGCAGGCCGGGACAGAAATACACTGAAGCTTTCTTT.

This chain uses TRBV10-2 with TRBJ2-3; D gene uncertain. Germline V lookup: CDR1 WSHSY, CDR2 SAAADI. V was trimmed by 0 bases and J by 1 base, leaving 11 bases between them. CDR3 length: 16 amino acids. CDR3 sequence reads: CASSESRTRRTDTQYF. CDR3 in DNA: TGCGCCAGCAGTGAGTCGAGGACCCGGCGCACAGATACGCAGTATTTT.

The rearrangement links TRBV6-1 to TRBJ1-5; perhaps TRBD1 as D (6 bases). The ends were cut back, 4 bases at V and 11 bases at J, with 15 bases in the middle. CDR3 size: 13 residues. CDR1 and CDR2 from the germline V gene are MNHNS and SASEGT. In DNA form, the CDR3 reads TGTGCCAGCAGTGTTGGGGGGCCGATGGCCCAGCATTTT. This codes for CASSVGGPMAQHF.

This clone appeared a few times. This CDR3 is also generated by other DNA sequences in the sample. CDR3 nucleotides: TGTGCCAGCAGCCCGGGACTAGCCATCAATGAGCAGTTCTTC. It is translated as CASSPGLAINEQFF. The J gene is TRBJ2-1, the V gene TRBV7-2, with 9 bases matching TRBD2. Germline lookup yields CDR1 SGHTA and CDR2 FQGNSA. The CDR3 covers 14 residues. V lost 5 bases and J lost 6; bases outside the gene matches: 5.

This chain connects TRBV6-6 to TRBJ1-5, with 7 bases lining up with TRBD1. In germline, CDR1 is MNHNY, CDR2 SVGAGI (reference sequence). V was pared by 5 bases and J by 5 bases, with 9 bases of the junction left unmatched. The CDR3 has 15 residues. CDR3 in DNA: TGTGCCAGCAGTGTGGAAAGGGGGCACGATCAGCCCCAGCATTTT. This gives the protein CASSVERGHDQPQHF.

The gene calls are TRBV19 and TRBJ2-2; 7 bases are a match to TRBD1. V shed 6 bases, J shed 7 bases, and the junction held 11 bases outside the gene matches. Germline-derived CDR1 and CDR2 are LNHDA and SQIVND (reference sequence). CDR3 length: 15 residues. Written as DNA, the CDR3 is TGTGCCAGTAGCCCGAGGGACAGTTCGAACGGGGAGCTGTTTTTT. Its translation: CASSPRDSSNGELFF. Full variable domain (missing parts from reference TRBV19 and TRBJ2-2): DGGITQSPKYLFRKEGQNVTLSCEQNLNHDAMYWYRQDPGQGLRLIYYSQIVNDFQKGDIAEGYSVSREKKESFPLTVTSAQKNPTAFYLCASSPRDSSNGELFFGEGSRLTVL.

The DNA of the CDR3 is TGTGCCATCACCCAGGGCGGGGGCAATCAGCCCCAGCATTTT. It is translated as CAITQGGGNQPQHF. V and J are TRBV10-3 and TRBJ1-5; possibly TRBD1 for D (5 bases). Trimming shortened V by 7 bases and J by 2 bases, and 12 bases separated the two germline ends. Germline loops: CDR1 ENHRY, CDR2 SYGVKD. This CDR3 region has 14 residues.

The sample holds a few counts of this clone. V usage is TRBV28 and J usage is TRBJ2-7, with 8 nucleotides matching TRBD2. The germline gives CDR1 MDHEN, CDR2 SYDVKM. Losses at the gene ends were 5 bases for V and 0 bases for J; bases not matched to a gene: 3. The CDR3 extends over 14 amino acids. The CDR3 is CASSPGGSSYEQYF. For the CDR3, the DNA is TGTGCCAGCAGTCCGGGGGGGAGCTCCTACGAGCAGTACTTC.

Many counts were recorded for this clone. The chain uses TRBV5-4 and TRBJ1-1; D perhaps matches TRBD1 (6 bases). V was clipped by 3 bases and J by 8 bases, with 17 bases between them. Germline V lookup: CDR1 SGHNT, CDR2 YYREEE (reference sequence). This CDR3 is 14 amino acids long. The CDR3 reads CASSSPGRGGEAFF. For the CDR3, the DNA is TGTGCCAGCAGCTCACCCGGTCGGGGGGGCGAAGCTTTCTTT.

The chain carries TRBV7-2 and TRBJ1-2, with D unresolved. CDR1 and CDR2 from the germline V gene are SGHTA and FQGNSA. The CDR3 spans 14 residues. Trimming removed 5 bases at V and 13 bases at J, with 23 bases between. The CDR3: CASSQGSPGSYSTF. CDR3 nucleotides: TGTGCCAGCAGCCAAGGATCCCCCGGGTCATATTCCACCTTC.

This sequence joins TRBV10-3 and TRBJ2-3; no reliable D call. This CDR3 is 11 amino acids long. V lost 6 bases and J lost 6, with 7 bases in between. Germline V gene lookup returns CDR1 ENHRY and CDR2 SYGVKD. CDR3 loop: CAISWLDTQYF. Written as DNA, the CDR3 is TGTGCCATCAGCTGGCTGGATACGCAGTATTTT.

The V call is TRBV19, the J call TRBJ1-6; D not resolved. The CDR3 has 12 residues. Trimming took 7 bases from V and 4 from J, leaving 5 bases between them. The V gene's germline CDR1 is LNHDA and CDR2 SQIVND (reference sequence). The CDR3 region has the DNA TGTGCCAGTAAGGAATATAATTCACCCCTCCACTTT. Protein: CASKEYNSPLHF.

This chain joins TRBV7-2 and TRBJ1-2; D remains unclear. Trimming cost V 1 base and J 0 bases, with 12 bases left between them. The CDR3 runs 16 residues. Germline CDR1 reads SGHTA; CDR2 reads FQGNSA. The CDR3 here is CASSLGGFLANYGYTF. The CDR3 DNA reads as TGTGCCAGCAGCTTAGGTGGCTTTTTAGCTAACTATGGCTACACCTTC.

This clone was seen a single time. This chain uses TRBV6-5 with TRBJ2-7; D remains unclear. This CDR3 has 11 residues. The V and J ends lost 7 bases and 2 bases respectively, with 6 bases between them. CDR1 and CDR2 (germline): MNHEY, SVGAGI. The CDR3 DNA is TGTGCCAGCATGAACACCTACGAGCAGTACTTC. This codes for CASMNTYEQYF.

This clone was seen more than once but under ten times. V is TRBV6-1 and J is TRBJ2-2; the D call may be TRBD1 or TRBD2 (6 bases each). The V gene's germline CDR1 is MNHNS and CDR2 SASEGT. CDR3 length equals 14 residues. Deletions cut 5 bases from V and 6 bases from J, with 13 bases between. The CDR3 bases are TGTGCCAGCAGTCAGGGGACTGCACCCGGGGAGCTGTTTTTT. Translated: CASSQGTAPGELFF.

The CDR3 here is CASSQDAEYSYNEQFF. Here the CDR3 DNA reads TGCGCCAGCAGCCAAGATGCGGAGTACTCCTACAATGAGCAGTTCTTC. The V gene is TRBV4-1, the J gene TRBJ2-1, with D hard to call. Trimming took off 0 bases at V and 0 bases at J, with 9 bases between the two ends. Germline V gene lookup returns CDR1 MGHRA and CDR2 YSYEKL. This CDR3 is built from 16 residues.

The rearrangement joins TRBV5-1 to TRBJ2-2, with 11 positions matching TRBD2. With V trimmed by 3 bases and J by 1 base, 5 bases remained unmatched. CDR1 and CDR2 (germline): SGHRS, YFSETQ. CDR3 size: 17 residues. The CDR3 sequence is CASSSMTSGMNTGELFF. The CDR3 coding sequence is TGCGCCAGCAGCTCCATGACTAGCGGGATGAACACCGGGGAGCTGTTTTTT.

The chain recombines TRBV2 with TRBJ1-6; 9 bases match TRBD1. CDR3 length: 15 residues. V shed 9 bases and J 6 bases; nucleotides not matched to a gene: 9. CDR1 is SNHLY and CDR2 is FYNNEI in the germline V gene. The DNA of the CDR3 is TGTGCCAGTCTAACAGGGGGCGCGGGTAATTCACCCCTCCACTTT. It specifies CASLTGGAGNSPLHF.

The chain couples TRBV27 to TRBJ2-1; perhaps TRBD2 as D (6 bases). CDR3 size: 18 residues. Germline CDR1 is MNHEY and CDR2 is SMNVEV (reference sequence). Trimming removed 5 bases from V and 4 bases from J, with 24 bases in between. The CDR3 DNA sequence: TGTGCCAGCAGTCCCGAGGTGAGGTTGGAGGGGACTTACAATGAGCAGTTCTTC. Encoded protein: CASSPEVRLEGTYNEQFF.

J is TRBJ2-5 and V is TRBV5-1; 8 nucleotides line up with TRBD2. The CDR3 contains 14 residues. The germline gives CDR1 SGHRS, CDR2 YFSETQ. Trimming removed 4 bases from V and 5 bases from J; junction bases left unmatched: 7. The CDR3 sequence is CASSPGGGGETQYF. The CDR3 bases are TGCGCCAGCAGCCCCGGGGGGGGCGGGGAGACCCAGTACTTC.

In this sample, this clone turned up once. The gene calls are TRBV9 and TRBJ2-4, with D possibly being TRBD1 or TRBD2 (5 bases each). Trimming removed 7 bases from V and 3 bases from J, with 20 bases in between. CDR3 length: 16 amino acids. Germline CDR1 SGDLS, CDR2 YYNGEE. DNA of the CDR3: TGTGCCAGCGCCGGTGGGACGGCGGGTGGCAAAAACATTCAGTACTTC. Protein: CASAGGTAGGKNIQYF. Complete variable domain (other parts from reference TRBV9 and TRBJ2-4): DSGVTQTPKHLITATGQRVTLRCSPRSGDLSVYWYQQSLDQGLQFLIQYYNGEERAKGNILERFSAQQFPDLHSELNLSSLELGDSALYFCASAGGTAGGKNIQYFGAGTRLSVL.

V and J are TRBV7-9 and TRBJ2-5, with 7 nucleotides matching TRBD1. The CDR3 runs 16 residues. With V trimmed by 5 bases and J by 4 bases, 13 bases remained unmatched. Germline CDR1 reads SEHNR; CDR2 reads FQNEAQ (reference sequence). The DNA of the CDR3 is TGTGCCAGCAGCCCGGTCGGCCAGACAGGGACAGAGACCCAGTACTTC. It specifies CASSPVGQTGTETQYF.